Below are 27 T cell receptor beta chains sequenced from a single sample in a study of blood T cell repertoires in COVID-19. Produced via immunoSEQ multiplex PCR; TCRdb's table is partial and in-frame only. Here the sample spans approximately 180,000 clones, less than 85% being singletons. The sample was PBMCs or T cells enriched from blood (not recorded which). The receptors come from a woman aged 55-69 years with acute COVID-19.

This clone was observed a single time. The V gene is TRBV7-8, the J gene TRBJ2-1, with TRBD1 matching 8 bases. CDR3 length: 15 residues. Trimming at V came to 5 bases and at J to 0 bases, leaving 3 bases not matched to a gene. Germline V gene lookup returns CDR1 SGHVS and CDR2 FQNEAQ. Here the CDR3 reads CASSRGQGSYNEQFF. The CDR3 DNA follows: TGTGCCAGCAGCCGAGGACAGGGCTCCTACAATGAGCAGTTCTTC.

The chain recombines TRBV28 with TRBJ2-1; D might be TRBD1 (6 bases). V lost 6 bases, J lost 3 bases, and 12 bases lay in between. The CDR3 is 14 amino acids. The germline CDR1 and CDR2 sequences are MDHEN and SYDVKM. CDR3 protein: CASRSGARYNEQFF. The CDR3 coding sequence is TGTGCCAGCAGATCAGGGGCTCGCTACAATGAGCAGTTCTTC.

The chain links TRBV7-9 to TRBJ1-2; TRBD1 might be the D (5 bases). Germline lookup yields CDR1 SEHNR and CDR2 FQNEAQ (reference sequence). The V and J ends lost 5 bases and 3 bases respectively, with 22 bases between them. This CDR3 spans 17 amino acids. This CDR3 reads CASSPETSFGAHYGYTF. Written as DNA, the CDR3 is TGTGCCAGCAGCCCAGAAACCTCCTTTGGGGCCCACTATGGCTACACCTTC.

This clone has more than one count but fewer than ten. DNA for the CDR3: TGCGCCAGCAGCCTGGGACTAGCGGGGAGCACAGATACGCAGTATTTT. It translates to CASSLGLAGSTDTQYF. This chain links TRBV4-3 with TRBJ2-3, with 13 nucleotides matching TRBD2. V shed 4 bases and J 0 bases; nucleotides not matched to a gene: 1. The CDR3 contains 16 residues. Germline V lookup: CDR1 LGHNA, CDR2 YSLEER.

The rearrangement joins TRBV12-3 or TRBV12-4 to TRBJ1-2; the D gene is possibly TRBD1 (5 bases). The CDR3 is 12 residues long. Trimming removed 4 bases from V and 3 bases from J, with 6 bases in between. The CDR3 sequence: CASSSQDYGYTF. In DNA, the CDR3 is TGTGCCAGCAGTTCACAGGACTATGGCTACACCTTC.

The rearrangement joins TRBV10-1 to TRBJ2-3; perhaps TRBD2 as D (6 bases). Per the germline V gene, CDR1 is WNHNN and CDR2 is SYGVQD (reference sequence). The CDR3 extends over 13 amino acids. Trimming took 8 bases from V and 11 from J, leaving 20 bases between them. The CDR3 here is CASGLRRESQQYF. The CDR3 nucleotides read TGCGCCAGCGGACTACGACGTGAATCTCAGCAGTATTTT.

The chain joins TRBV4-2 to TRBJ2-1; TRBD2 agrees at 9 bases. The ends lost 2 bases at V and 4 bases at J; junction bases unmatched: 9. Germline CDR1 is LGHNA and CDR2 is YNFKEQ. The CDR3 has 17 residues. The CDR3 coding sequence is TGTGCCAGCAGCCAAAAAACCCTAGCGGGGCCTTACAATGAGCAGTTCTTC. It codes for CASSQKTLAGPYNEQFF.

This chain connects TRBV5-6 to TRBJ1-2; D gene unclear. This CDR3 comprises 13 residues. With 4 bases removed from V and 4 bases from J, the gap between germline ends came to 11 bases. Looked up from germline, CDR1 is SGHDT and CDR2 is YYEEEE. The chain's CDR3 is CASSPWAGYGYTF. The CDR3 nucleotides read TGTGCCAGCAGCCCGTGGGCAGGCTATGGCTACACCTTC.

This rearrangement joins TRBV19 to TRBJ1-2, with TRBD1 as a possible D gene (5 bases). The CDR3 is 13 amino acids. The V gene's germline CDR1 is LNHDA and CDR2 SQIVND (reference sequence). With 1 base removed from V and 8 bases from J, the gap between germline ends came to 11 bases. CDR3 sequence (DNA): TGTGCCAGTAGTATAGGGCAGGGAAAGGGCTACACCTTC. It specifies CASSIGQGKGYTF.

This clone was counted a few times. The chain combines TRBV27 with TRBJ2-1; 10 bases are shared with TRBD2. The V and J ends lost 3 bases and 5 bases, in that order; junction bases with no gene match: 7. Germline V lookup: CDR1 MNHEY, CDR2 SMNVEV (reference sequence). The CDR3 covers 16 residues. CDR3 loop: CASSFLAGEINNEQFF. In DNA form, the CDR3 reads TGTGCCAGCAGTTTTCTAGCGGGAGAGATAAACAATGAGCAGTTCTTC.

CDR3 in amino acids: CASSRGKSGNTIYF. The CDR3 region has the DNA TGTGCCAGCAGTAGGGGGAAAAGTGGAAACACCATATATTTT. The chain combines TRBV6-1 with TRBJ1-3; tentatively, D is TRBD1 (6 bases). CDR3 size: 14 residues. With 5 bases removed from V and 3 bases from J, the gap between germline ends came to 11 bases. The germline gives CDR1 MNHNS, CDR2 SASEGT.

The CDR3 loop is CASARAGKEFDTDTQYF. The CDR3 region has the DNA TGTGCCAGCGCTCGGGCGGGAAAGGAATTCGACACAGATACGCAGTATTTT. The genes are TRBV19 and TRBJ2-3; D may be TRBD2 (6 bases). V shed 9 bases and J shed 2 bases, with 24 bases lying between them. The CDR3 length is 17 residues. The germline V gene encodes CDR1 LNHDA and CDR2 SQIVND (reference sequence).

This clone was seen just once. The chain recombines TRBV2 with TRBJ1-1, with D perhaps matching TRBD1 (5 bases). Germline V gives CDR1 SNHLY, CDR2 FYNNEI. Trimming removed 8 bases at V and 0 bases at J, with 7 bases between. The length of the CDR3 is 12 residues. CDR3 DNA: TGTGCCAGCCGGGGGGTGAACACTGAAGCTTTCTTT. It encodes CASRGVNTEAFF. Combining the CDR3 with reference TRBV2 and TRBJ1-1 gives the whole variable domain EPEVTQTPSHQVTQMGQEVILRCVPISNHLYFYWYRQILGQKVEFLVSFYNNEISEKSEIFDDQFSVERPDGSNFTLKIRSTKLEDSAMYFCASRGVNTEAFFGQGTRLTVV.

This chain uses TRBV7-9 with TRBJ1-2, with 8 bases that match TRBD1. Per the germline V gene, CDR1 is SEHNR and CDR2 is FQNEAQ (reference sequence). The CDR3 spans 13 residues. The trim removed 7 bases at V and 4 bases at J, leaving 5 bases unmatched. CDR3 sequence reads: CASTQGAGYGYTF. The DNA for the CDR3 is TGTGCCAGCACCCAGGGGGCTGGCTATGGCTACACCTTC. Drawing the rest from reference TRBV7-9 and TRBJ1-2, the complete variable domain is DTGVSQNPRHKITKRGQNVTFRCDPISEHNRLYWYRQTLGQGPEFLTYFQNEAQLEKSRLLSDRFSAERPKGSFSTLEIQRTEQGDSAMYLCASTQGAGYGYTFGSGTRLTVV.

The chain uses TRBV25-1 and TRBJ1-2; 7 bases match TRBD1. V shed 8 bases and J 6 bases; nucleotides not matched to a gene: 12. The CDR3 loop spans 14 amino acids. The germline V gene has CDR1 MGHDK and CDR2 SYGVNS. The CDR3 DNA is TGTGCCAGCGGAACCCTCGACAGGGTTCATGGCTACACCTTC. Protein product: CASGTLDRVHGYTF.

This chain uses TRBV19 with TRBJ1-5; D not certain. This CDR3 comprises 15 residues. The V gene's germline CDR1 is LNHDA and CDR2 SQIVND (reference sequence). V was clipped by 3 bases and J by 1 base, with 10 bases between them. DNA of the CDR3: TGTGCCAGTAGTATCCCTAGACCCAGCAATCAGCCCCAGCATTTT. Protein product: CASSIPRPSNQPQHF.

V gene TRBV7-2 combines with J gene TRBJ1-6; 8 bases map to TRBD1. CDR1 SGHTA and CDR2 FQGNSA come from the germline V gene. The CDR3 is made up of 18 amino acids. V was clipped by 4 bases and J by 0 bases; unmatched bases: 8. The DNA of the CDR3 is TGTGCCAGCAGCTCTGACAGGGGCGAGAGCTCCTATAATTCACCCCTCCACTTT. It specifies CASSSDRGESSYNSPLHF.

The chain is built from TRBV7-9 and TRBJ1-1; unclear D gene. CDR1 is SEHNR and CDR2 is FQNEAQ in the germline V gene (reference sequence). V lost 5 bases to trimming and J lost 1 base, with 11 bases between them. The CDR3 is 14 amino acids. CDR3 DNA sequence: TGTGCCAGCAGCCCCTTCACAGAGAACACTGAAGCTTTCTTT. Its protein is CASSPFTENTEAFF.

The rearrangement joins TRBV18 to TRBJ2-2, with D uncertain. Germline V gene lookup returns CDR1 KGHSH and CDR2 LQKENI. This CDR3 spans 13 amino acids. V gave up 3 bases and J gave up 5 bases, with 7 bases separating them. The CDR3 protein is CASSPSRTGELFF. The CDR3 DNA is TGTGCCAGCTCACCCTCTAGGACCGGGGAGCTGTTTTTT.

The rearrangement uses TRBV2 and TRBJ1-1; possible D gene TRBD1, 5 bases. This CDR3 is built from 13 residues. Germline lookup yields CDR1 SNHLY and CDR2 FYNNEI. The V end lost 3 bases, the J end lost 6 bases, and 11 bases lay between the germline ends. The CDR3 nucleotides are TGTGCCAGCAGTGACTCGGGGGGTTCTGAAGCTTTCTTT. Its translation is CASSDSGGSEAFF.

J is TRBJ1-5 and V is TRBV6-2 or TRBV6-3; D uncertain. This CDR3 spans 15 amino acids. Looked up from germline, CDR1 is MNHEY and CDR2 is SVGEGT. Trimming removed 4 bases at V and 4 bases at J, with 14 bases between. Here the CDR3 DNA reads TGTGCCAGCAGTTTAGCCCACCATAGGAATCAGCCCCAGCATTTT. It yields the protein CASSLAHHRNQPQHF.

The chain uses TRBV4-3 and TRBJ1-2, with D possibly TRBD1 on 6 matching bases. Trimming shortened V by 0 bases and J by 8 bases, and 16 bases separated the two germline ends. The germline V gene encodes CDR1 LGHNA and CDR2 YSLEER. The CDR3 is 15 amino acids. This CDR3 reads CASSQDRTAFRGYTF. The DNA for the CDR3 is TGCGCCAGCAGCCAAGATAGGACAGCGTTTCGGGGCTACACCTTC.

The chain has TRBV14 and TRBJ2-2; D perhaps matches TRBD2 (6 bases). This CDR3 has 13 amino acids. V was cut by 6 bases and J by 6 bases, with 11 bases left in between. In germline, CDR1 is SGHDN, CDR2 FVKESK. In nucleotides, the CDR3 is TGTGCCAGCAGGCGCGGGATGGCCGGGGAGCTGTTTTTT. Translation gives CASRRGMAGELFF.

CDR3 in DNA: TGCGCCAGCAGCCAAGAAAGGACGGGAGGGTACGAGCAGTACTTC. Its protein product is CASSQERTGGYEQYF. The V and J genes are TRBV4-3 and TRBJ2-7; 8 bases are shared with TRBD2. The CDR3 length is 15 residues. With V trimmed by 0 bases and J by 4 bases, 5 bases remained unmatched. The germline V gene has CDR1 LGHNA and CDR2 YSLEER.

The chain links TRBV18 to TRBJ2-1; 10 bases are shared with TRBD1. The CDR3 is 14 amino acids. V gave up 5 bases and J gave up 10 bases; unmatched junction bases: 8. Germline V gene sequence: CDR1 KGHSH, CDR2 LQKENI. The CDR3 nucleotides are TGTGCCAGCTCATTCGGACAGGGGGTTAGGGAGCAGTTCTTC. Translated: CASSFGQGVREQFF.

The rearrangement uses TRBV5-1 and TRBJ1-2; D may be TRBD1 (6 bases). CDR1 is SGHRS and CDR2 is YFSETQ in the germline V gene. Trimming left V 4 bases short and J 3 bases short, with 13 bases between. The CDR3 totals 14 residues. This CDR3 is CASSPDSTYYGYTF. CDR3 bases: TGCGCCAGCAGCCCGGACAGCACTTACTATGGCTACACCTTC.

The chain employs TRBV6-2 or TRBV6-3 and TRBJ1-1; possible D gene TRBD1, 5 bases. The V end was cut by 6 bases, the J end by 4 bases, with 12 bases between. The CDR3 sequence is 13 residues long. Germline V gene lookup returns CDR1 MNHEY and CDR2 SVGEGT. CDR3 nucleotides: TGTGCCAGCAGCTTCAGGGTGGCCACTGAAGCTTTCTTT. Protein: CASSFRVATEAFF.